One and the same sample provided the 25 T cell receptor beta chains below, sequenced in a study of cytomegalovirus exposure and HLA in healthy donors. The PCR made use of 60 Vbeta and 13 Jbeta primers. Produced via immunoSEQ multiplex PCR; TCRdb's table is partial and in-frame only. The sample has under 150,000 clones; about 69% are singletons. The sequencing sample was made of PBMCs. The receptors derive from a young man in good health and CMV-seronegative.

This clone was counted a few times. The rearrangement joins TRBV4-3 to TRBJ1-4; 9 nucleotides agree with TRBD1. Germline CDR1 reads LGHNA; CDR2 reads YSLEER. CDR3 length equals 15 residues. J gave up 5 bases and V 5 bases, and 6 bases lay outside the gene matches. CDR3 in amino acids: CASSEGDRENEKLFF. The CDR3 nucleotides read TGCGCCAGCAGCGAGGGGGACAGGGAGAATGAAAAACTGTTTTTT.

V usage is TRBV7-3 and J usage is TRBJ2-2; 10 bases fit TRBD2. V dropped 5 bases and J dropped 3; count of bases not matched to a gene: 3. The CDR3 has 15 amino acids. Germline lookup yields CDR1 SGHTA and CDR2 FQGTGA. The CDR3 reads CASSVSGRHTGELFF. The CDR3 nucleotides read TGTGCCAGCAGCGTTAGCGGGAGGCACACCGGGGAGCTGTTTTTT.

The chain uses TRBV6-5 and TRBJ2-7; the D gene is possibly TRBD2 (6 bases). The CDR3 is 14 residues long. V lost 7 bases and J 1 base, leaving 14 bases between the germline ends. CDR1 is MNHEY and CDR2 is SVGAGI in the germline V gene. The CDR3 sequence: CASMDAGTSYEQYF. CDR3 DNA: TGTGCCAGCATGGATGCGGGAACGTCCTACGAGCAGTACTTC.

This clone has just one count. The V call is TRBV6-5, the J call TRBJ2-7, with D unclear. The CDR3 runs to 15 residues. Germline values: CDR1 MNHEY, CDR2 SVGAGI. V lost 2 bases and J lost 6, with 17 bases in between. Written as DNA, the CDR3 is TGTGCCAGCAGTTACCACGGCAGGCCGTGCTGCGAGCAGTACTTC. This gives the protein CASSYHGRPCCEQYF.

This clone came up once. The chain has TRBV30 and TRBJ2-7; no clear D gene. The CDR3 runs to 12 residues. Germline values: CDR1 GTSNPN, CDR2 SVGIG (reference sequence). Deletions cut 2 bases from V and 1 base from J, with 6 bases between. The CDR3 here is CAWSFGSYEQYF. The CDR3 DNA reads as TGTGCCTGGAGTTTCGGGTCCTACGAGCAGTACTTC. The full variable domain, completed using reference TRBV30 and TRBJ2-7, is SQTIHQWPATLVQPVGSPLSLECTVEGTSNPNLYWYRQAAGRGLQLLFYSVGIGQISSEVPQNLSASRPQDRQFILSSKKLLLSDSGFYLCAWSFGSYEQYFGPGTRLTVT.

The V and J genes are TRBV5-6 and TRBJ2-5; D ambiguous. Germline CDR1 SGHDT, CDR2 YYEEEE. V lost 4 bases to trimming and J lost 3 bases, with 4 bases between them. CDR3 size: 11 residues. CDR3 loop: CASSNKETQYF. In DNA, the CDR3 is TGTGCCAGCAGCAATAAAGAGACCCAGTACTTC.

The chain joins TRBV5-8 to TRBJ1-4; the match to TRBD1 covers 7 bases. V shed 6 bases and J 5 bases; nucleotides not matched to a gene: 7. This CDR3 spans 14 amino acids. Germline V lookup: CDR1 SGHTS, CDR2 YDEGEE. CDR3 amino acids: CASTRQGLNEKLFF. The CDR3 DNA reads as TGTGCCAGCACCCGACAGGGTCTAAATGAAAAACTGTTTTTT.

This rearrangement joins TRBV28 to TRBJ2-7, with 9 nucleotides matching TRBD1. After removal of 6 bases from V and 5 bases from J, the junction contained 8 bases not matched to a gene. The germline CDR1 and CDR2 sequences are MDHEN and SYDVKM. The CDR3 has 14 residues. The CDR3 DNA reads TGTGCCAGCAGCCGCCGGGACAGGGTTCACGAGCAGTACTTC. As protein: CASSRRDRVHEQYF.

The V call is TRBV27, the J call TRBJ2-1, with D possibly being TRBD1 (6 bases). Per the germline V gene, CDR1 is MNHEY and CDR2 is SMNVEV (reference sequence). Trimming removed 1 base from V and 3 bases from J, with 7 bases in between. The CDR3 length is 14 residues. CDR3 in amino acids: CASSLLGHYNEQFF. The CDR3 DNA follows: TGTGCCAGCAGTTTATTGGGACACTACAATGAGCAGTTCTTC.

The V gene is TRBV5-8, the J gene TRBJ2-5, with TRBD2 identical over 8 bases. Trimming removed 0 bases from V and 2 bases from J; junction bases left unmatched: 3. This CDR3 spans 15 amino acids. Germline loops: CDR1 SGHTS, CDR2 YDEGEE. CDR3 DNA sequence: TGTGCCAGCAGCTTGGGGCGGGGGGATCAAGAGACCCAGTACTTC. Amino acids: CASSLGRGDQETQYF.

This clone has just a few counts. V is TRBV6-1 and J is TRBJ2-2; 7 nucleotides align to TRBD1. Per the germline V gene, CDR1 is MNHNS and CDR2 is SASEGT. This CDR3 contains 15 residues. Trimming removed 10 bases from V and 2 bases from J; junction bases left unmatched: 10. CDR3 sequence reads: CATHRDSLNTGELFF. The CDR3 region has the DNA TGTGCCACCCATCGGGACAGCCTTAACACCGGGGAGCTGTTTTTT.

With respect to this clone: Other DNA sequences in the same sample also yield this CDR3. The chain is built from TRBV4-3 and TRBJ2-7; TRBD1 agrees at 8 bases. V dropped 3 bases and J dropped 6; count of bases not matched to a gene: 4. The CDR3 runs to 13 residues. Per germline, CDR1 LGHNA and CDR2 YSLEER. The CDR3 sequence is CASSQDRAGEQYF. The CDR3 DNA is TGCGCCAGCAGCCAGGACAGGGCGGGCGAGCAGTACTTC.

The chain combines TRBV5-4 with TRBJ1-6, with D unclear. V gave up 1 base and J gave up 6 bases, with 11 bases separating them. The CDR3 has 15 residues. From germline, CDR1 is SGHNT and CDR2 YYREEE (reference sequence). The CDR3 DNA reads TGTGCCAGCAGCTTGTTGGGCAAAACTAATTCACCCCTCCACTTT. Its translation: CASSLLGKTNSPLHF.

The chain recombines TRBV7-3 with TRBJ2-2; 12 bases agree with TRBD2. Per the germline V gene, CDR1 is SGHTA and CDR2 is FQGTGA. V was clipped by 5 bases and J by 4 bases; unmatched bases: 5. The CDR3 is 16 residues long. Written as DNA, the CDR3 is TGTGCCAGCAGCGGAGCGGGACTAGCGGGCACCGGGGAGCTGTTTTTT. It codes for CASSGAGLAGTGELFF.

The chain links TRBV19 to TRBJ1-5, with D perhaps TRBD1 (5 bases). V lost 1 base and J 0 bases, leaving 13 bases between the germline ends. The CDR3 extends over 17 amino acids. Germline V CDR1 and CDR2: LNHDA, SQIVND (reference sequence). CDR3 DNA sequence: TGTGCCAGTAGTATAGCCGGACGGGACTATAGCAATCAGCCCCAGCATTTT. It codes for CASSIAGRDYSNQPQHF.

The genes are TRBV15 and TRBJ2-7; 7 bases are a match to TRBD2. Germline loops: CDR1 LNHNV, CDR2 YYDKDF (reference sequence). The length of the CDR3 is 14 residues. V was clipped by 0 bases and J by 2 bases; unmatched bases: 1. The CDR3, as DNA: TGTGCCACCAGCAGAGATCGGGGGGCCTACGAGCAGTACTTC. This translates into CATSRDRGAYEQYF.

The J gene is TRBJ2-7, the V gene TRBV6-1, with a tentative D call TRBD1 (5 bases). The V and J ends lost 8 bases and 4 bases respectively, with 15 bases between them. The CDR3 runs 13 residues. Germline V gives CDR1 MNHNS, CDR2 SASEGT. CDR3 bases: TGTGCCAGCCTGGTGGACACAAAGTACGAGCAGTACTTC. Residues: CASLVDTKYEQYF.

The chain carries TRBV30 and TRBJ1-4, with 7 bases that match TRBD1. Per germline, CDR1 GTSNPN and CDR2 SVGIG (reference sequence). The trim removed 7 bases at V and 3 bases at J, leaving 5 bases unmatched. This CDR3 has 13 residues. CDR3 in DNA: TGTGCCTCGAAGGGGGCCTCTAATGAAAAACTGTTTTTT. Protein sequence: CASKGASNEKLFF.

The chain joins TRBV19 to TRBJ2-7, with 10 positions matching TRBD2. Germline assignment: CDR1 LNHDA and CDR2 SQIVND (reference sequence). The CDR3 contains 14 residues. V dropped 7 bases and J dropped 0; count of bases not matched to a gene: 3. This CDR3 reads CASTPSGSSYEQYF. As DNA, the CDR3 is TGTGCCAGTACCCCTAGCGGGAGCTCCTACGAGCAGTACTTC.

This clone occurred a few times. The chain employs TRBV7-2 and TRBJ2-1, with 7 bases identical to TRBD2. Per the germline V gene, CDR1 is SGHTA and CDR2 is FQGNSA. The trim removed 2 bases at V and 6 bases at J, leaving 1 base unmatched. There are 13 residues in the CDR3. In nucleotides, the CDR3 is TGTGCCAGCAGCTTACCGGGAGGCAATGAGCAGTTCTTC. This gives the protein CASSLPGGNEQFF.

The chain has TRBV27 and TRBJ1-1; a weak D match, TRBD1 (5 bases). Germline V gives CDR1 MNHEY, CDR2 SMNVEV (reference sequence). V shed 0 bases and J shed 10 bases, with 15 bases lying between them. The CDR3 extends over 14 amino acids. DNA for the CDR3: TGTGCCAGCAGTTTATCCGGCAGGGTGGTGGGAGCTTTCTTT. Translating it yields CASSLSGRVVGAFF.

The J gene is TRBJ2-7, the V gene TRBV6-1; perhaps TRBD1 as D (5 bases). CDR3 length: 14 amino acids. V lost 2 bases to trimming and J lost 2 bases, with 10 bases between them. The germline gives CDR1 MNHNS, CDR2 SASEGT. This CDR3 is CASSESGLTYEQYF. The DNA for the CDR3 is TGTGCCAGCAGTGAATCAGGGTTGACCTACGAGCAGTACTTC.

V usage is TRBV19 and J usage is TRBJ2-3, with a possible D match to TRBD2 (5 bases). Deletions cut 3 bases from V and 5 bases from J, with 9 bases between. This CDR3 has 13 residues. Germline CDR1 LNHDA, CDR2 SQIVND (reference sequence). The chain's CDR3 is CASSIWAGDTQYF. The DNA of the CDR3 is TGTGCCAGTAGTATCTGGGCGGGAGATACGCAGTATTTT.

The V call is TRBV9, the J call TRBJ2-7; a possible D gene is TRBD2 (6 bases). This CDR3 has 13 amino acids. CDR1 SGDLS and CDR2 YYNGEE come from the germline V gene. Trimming removed 0 bases from V and 7 bases from J, with 11 bases in between. DNA of the CDR3: TGTGCCAGCAGCGTAGTCCCGGGGAGGGAGCAGTACTTC. This encodes CASSVVPGREQYF.

The chain recombines TRBV5-1 with TRBJ2-5; 7 bases are shared with TRBD2. Trimming at V came to 4 bases and at J to 7 bases, leaving 7 bases not matched to a gene. The CDR3 has 13 amino acids. Germline V gene sequence: CDR1 SGHRS, CDR2 YFSETQ. This chain's CDR3 is CASSMPGLMTQYF. DNA of the CDR3: TGCGCCAGCAGCATGCCGGGACTAATGACCCAGTACTTC.